The rows below give T cell receptor beta chains drawn from one sample of a study of CD8+ T cells in alopecia areata. Generated by immunoSEQ multiplex PCR, the TCRdb table keeps only in-frame clones and is missing some. This table holds 4,000 to 4,500 clones, around 65% found once. Specimen: skin. The receptors were gathered from a human donor in good health. Each CDR3 is given with its conserved first and last residue. A D gene is named only where the DNA matches it firmly.

d_call: .
v_call: TRBV29-1
cdr3_aa: CSVDRIGGSAGQRLAEAFF

d_call: TRBD2
v_call: TRBV6-5
cdr3_aa: CASRPGTSEIEQYF

d_call: .
v_call: TRBV6-6
cdr3_aa: CASSYPVNGELFF

d_call: .
v_call: TRBV7-3
cdr3_aa: CASSLTGPRETQYF

d_call: .
v_call: TRBV5-1
cdr3_aa: CASSRDSANMQYF

d_call: TRBD1
v_call: TRBV19
cdr3_aa: CASSAETGANTEAFF

d_call: .
v_call: TRBV28
cdr3_aa: CASSRTLGQPQHF

d_call: .
v_call: TRBV6-5
cdr3_aa: CASSYRGSQETQYF

d_call: .
v_call: TRBV9
cdr3_aa: CASSVETESYNEQFF

d_call: TRBD1
v_call: TRBV27
cdr3_aa: CASSRQGNYGYTF

d_call: .
v_call: TRBV11-1
cdr3_aa: CASSKFGAGHEKLFF

d_call: .
v_call: TRBV7-9
cdr3_aa: CASSQTGNRNEQYF

d_call: .
v_call: TRBV10-2
cdr3_aa: CASSESGGQDIQYF

d_call: .
v_call: TRBV10-3
cdr3_aa: CAIRGQQGESIDEQFF

d_call: .
v_call: TRBV28
cdr3_aa: CASTLQRAGYGYTF

d_call: TRBD2
v_call: TRBV11-2
cdr3_aa: CASSLVGLVNEQFF

d_call: .
v_call: TRBV1
cdr3_aa: CTSSQGVAPGQGSYEQYF

d_call: TRBD2
v_call: TRBV28
cdr3_aa: CASRGGLASYEQYF

d_call: TRBD1
v_call: TRBV7-9
cdr3_aa: CASSSTGGRTEAFF

d_call: TRBD2
v_call: TRBV27
cdr3_aa: CASSLSGLVSGELFF

d_call: .
v_call: TRBV2
cdr3_aa: CASSDYGGPTYEQYF

d_call: .
v_call: TRBV30
cdr3_aa: CAWAGAWTQYF

d_call: .
v_call: TRBV6-5
cdr3_aa: CASTSGASTGELFF

d_call: TRBD2
v_call: TRBV14
cdr3_aa: CASSLAGATDTQYF

d_call: TRBD2
v_call: TRBV10-2
cdr3_aa: CASSSGRNIQYF

d_call: .
v_call: TRBV14
cdr3_aa: CASSPGLPSYEQYF

d_call: TRBD2
v_call: TRBV4-2
cdr3_aa: CASSQDSLTSGRGADTQYF

d_call: TRBD1
v_call: TRBV27
cdr3_aa: CASTPQGYHTEAFF

d_call: TRBD1
v_call: TRBV5-4
cdr3_aa: CASSFGGGNNYGYTF

d_call: .
v_call: TRBV6-1
cdr3_aa: CASSEEPSSGNTIYF

d_call: .
v_call: TRBV28
cdr3_aa: CATSGANVLTF

d_call: .
v_call: TRBV11-1
cdr3_aa: CASCIGAGNTEAFF

d_call: .
v_call: TRBV5-1
cdr3_aa: CASSLEGGGTEAFF